The 10 T cell receptor beta chains below come from one sample, sequenced in a study of shared T cell receptors in the human thymus. Profiling relied on immunoSEQ multiplex PCR, and the TCRdb table lists in-frame clones only, not all of them. Among 700,000 or so clones listed, around 85% were seen once. The data were also submitted as part of a second study, on human thymus T cells.

The material sequenced was thymocytes. All receptors come from a girl younger than two with a congenital heart defect.

V and J are TRBV6-6 and TRBJ2-7, with 8 nucleotides matching TRBD1. CDR3 size: 15 residues. Germline V gene data show CDR1 as MNHNY and CDR2 as SVGAGI (reference sequence). V lost 6 bases, J lost 1 base, and 8 bases stayed unmatched. The CDR3 reads CASSPTGDYSYEQYF. CDR3 bases: TGTGCCAGCAGCCCGACAGGGGATTATTCCTACGAGCAGTACTTC.

The V gene is TRBV19, the J gene TRBJ1-3; a possible D gene is TRBD1 (5 bases). This CDR3 has 15 residues. Germline assignment: CDR1 LNHDA and CDR2 SQIVND (reference sequence). Trimming stripped 7 bases from V and 4 bases from J, with 17 bases between. The CDR3 sequence is CASTTLPAGGNTIYF. In nucleotides, the CDR3 is TGTGCCAGTACCACCCTCCCGGCAGGGGGAAACACCATATATTTT. The variable domain in full, with the rest retrieved from reference TRBV19 and TRBJ1-3, is DGGITQSPKYLFRKEGQNVTLSCEQNLNHDAMYWYRQDPGQGLRLIYYSQIVNDFQKGDIAEGYSVSREKKESFPLTVTSAQKNPTAFYLCASTTLPAGGNTIYFGEGSWLTVV.

The chain carries TRBV6-1 and TRBJ1-6, with 7 bases that match TRBD1. With V trimmed by 6 bases and J by 10 bases, 9 bases remained unmatched. The CDR3 extends over 14 amino acids. Germline CDR1 MNHNS, CDR2 SASEGT. The CDR3 DNA sequence: TGTGCCAGCAGCAACAGGGGTCCTGGGTCACCCCTCCACTTT. Encoded protein: CASSNRGPGSPLHF.

The table lists this clone with a few counts. The chain employs TRBV12-5 and TRBJ1-4; D ambiguous. This CDR3 contains 13 residues. Trimming removed 5 bases from V and 8 bases from J, with 12 bases in between. The germline CDR1 and CDR2 sequences are LGHNT and FRNRAP. CDR3 residues: CASGRNGEEKLFF. In nucleotides, the CDR3 is TGTGCTAGTGGTAGGAATGGAGAGGAAAAACTGTTTTTT.

The chain employs TRBV5-1 and TRBJ2-7, with 7 positions matching TRBD1. V dropped 3 bases and J dropped 3; count of bases not matched to a gene: 9. The CDR3 is 15 residues long. The germline V gene has CDR1 SGHRS and CDR2 YFSETQ. DNA for the CDR3: TGCGCCAGCAGCTCATCCGGGACAGCCAACTACGAGCAGTACTTC. Amino acid sequence: CASSSSGTANYEQYF.

This chain links TRBV27 with TRBJ2-2, with D possibly TRBD1 on 5 matching bases. The CDR3 is 17 residues long. Per the germline V gene, CDR1 is MNHEY and CDR2 is SMNVEV (reference sequence). Trimming removed 6 bases from V and 5 bases from J, with 22 bases in between. The CDR3 region has the DNA TGTGCCAGCAGATCGCAAGGGGTCAGGTTAGGGACCGGGGAGCTGTTTTTT. It translates to CASRSQGVRLGTGELFF.

Concerning this clone itself: Its ends do not fully match the called genes, so a read error is possible. Distinct nucleotide sequences in the sample also encode this CDR3. The chain combines TRBV10-3 with TRBJ1-6, with TRBD1 as a possible D gene (5 bases). Looked up from germline, CDR1 is ENHRY and CDR2 is SYGVKD. The length of the CDR3 is 14 residues. The CDR3 DNA reads as TGTGCCATCAGTGACAGGGAGGTGAATTCCCCCCTCCACTTT. As protein: CAISDREVNSPLHF.

CDR3 sequence (DNA): TGTGCCAGCAGCTTGCCCCGCGGGGGTGGAACAGATACGCAGTATTTT. It yields the protein CASSLPRGGGTDTQYF. V and J are TRBV5-6 and TRBJ2-3; 7 positions agree with TRBD2. Trimming removed 1 base from V and 3 bases from J; junction bases left unmatched: 8. Germline loops: CDR1 SGHDT, CDR2 YYEEEE. The CDR3 is 16 amino acids.

Only one count was recorded for this clone. The chain combines TRBV6-1 with TRBJ2-7; D remains unclear. In germline, CDR1 is MNHNS, CDR2 SASEGT. There are 14 residues in the CDR3. V was cut by 2 bases and J by 2 bases, with 10 bases left in between. Here the CDR3 DNA reads TGTGCCAGCAGTGAATCAGGTGTTACCTACGAGCAGTACTTC. Translating gives CASSESGVTYEQYF.

The rearrangement uses TRBV6-5 and TRBJ1-5; 7 positions agree with TRBD1. The CDR3 extends over 14 amino acids. Germline CDR1 and CDR2: MNHEY and SVGAGI. Trimming cost V 8 bases and J 1 base; bases outside gene matches: 5. The CDR3 nucleotides read TGTGCCAGCTGGGGACAGACCAGCAATCAGCCCCAGCATTTT. Amino acids: CASWGQTSNQPQHF.